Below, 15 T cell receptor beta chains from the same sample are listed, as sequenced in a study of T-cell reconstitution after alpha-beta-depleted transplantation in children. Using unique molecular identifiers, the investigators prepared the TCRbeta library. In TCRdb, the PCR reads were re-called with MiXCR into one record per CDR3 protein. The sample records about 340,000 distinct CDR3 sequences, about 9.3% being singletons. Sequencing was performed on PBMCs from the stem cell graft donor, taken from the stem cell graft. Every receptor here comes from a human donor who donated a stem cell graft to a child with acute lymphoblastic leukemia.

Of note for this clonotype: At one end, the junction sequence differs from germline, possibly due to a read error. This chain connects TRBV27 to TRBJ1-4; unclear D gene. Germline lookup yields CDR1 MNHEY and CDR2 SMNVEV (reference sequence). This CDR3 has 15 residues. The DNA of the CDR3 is TGCACCAGCAGATCCGCCGTACAGCCGAATGAAAAACTGTTTTTT. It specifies CTSRSAVQPNEKLFF.

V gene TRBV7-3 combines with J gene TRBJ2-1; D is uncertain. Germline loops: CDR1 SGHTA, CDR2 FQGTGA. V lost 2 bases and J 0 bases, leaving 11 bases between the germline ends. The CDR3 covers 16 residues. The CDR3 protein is CASSLGRASSYNEQFF. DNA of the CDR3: TGTGCCAGCAGCTTAGGTCGGGCCAGCTCCTACAATGAGCAGTTCTTC.

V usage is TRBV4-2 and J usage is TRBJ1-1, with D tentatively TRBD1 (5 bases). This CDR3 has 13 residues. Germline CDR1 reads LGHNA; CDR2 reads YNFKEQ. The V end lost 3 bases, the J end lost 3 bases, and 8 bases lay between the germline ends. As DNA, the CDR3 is TGTGCCAGCAGCCAGCAGGGAGACACTGAAGCTTTCTTT. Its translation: CASSQQGDTEAFF.

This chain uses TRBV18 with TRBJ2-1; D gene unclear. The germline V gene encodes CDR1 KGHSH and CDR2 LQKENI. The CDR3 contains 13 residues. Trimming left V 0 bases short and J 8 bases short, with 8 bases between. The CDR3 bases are TGTGCCAGCTCACCACCGCTAGGCGATGAGCAGTTCTTC. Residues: CASSPPLGDEQFF.

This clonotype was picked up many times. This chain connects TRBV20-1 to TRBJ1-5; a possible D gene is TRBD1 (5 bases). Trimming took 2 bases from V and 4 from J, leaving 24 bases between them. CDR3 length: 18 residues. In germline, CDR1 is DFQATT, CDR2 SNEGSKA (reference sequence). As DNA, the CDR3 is TGCAGTGCTAGACCACATAAACCCGGGACGCTCCTTAATCAGCCCCAGCATTTT. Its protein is CSARPHKPGTLLNQPQHF.

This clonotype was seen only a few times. CDR3 in amino acids: CAISESSTIGFTDTQYF. DNA of the CDR3: TGTGCCATCAGTGAGTCGTCGACTATAGGGTTCACAGATACGCAGTATTTT. This chain joins TRBV10-3 and TRBJ2-3; a weak D match, TRBD2 (5 bases). This CDR3 region has 17 residues. Between the trimmed V and J ends, which lost 0 bases and 2 bases, there was a span of 15 bases. Germline V gene data show CDR1 as ENHRY and CDR2 as SYGVKD.

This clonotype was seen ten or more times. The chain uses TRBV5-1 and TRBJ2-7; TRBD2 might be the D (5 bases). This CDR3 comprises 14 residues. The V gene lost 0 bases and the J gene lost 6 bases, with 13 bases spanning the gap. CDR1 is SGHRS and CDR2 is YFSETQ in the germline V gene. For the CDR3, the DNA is TGCGCCAGCAGCTTGGACGGGAACGGAGTCGAGCAGTACTTC. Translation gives CASSLDGNGVEQYF.

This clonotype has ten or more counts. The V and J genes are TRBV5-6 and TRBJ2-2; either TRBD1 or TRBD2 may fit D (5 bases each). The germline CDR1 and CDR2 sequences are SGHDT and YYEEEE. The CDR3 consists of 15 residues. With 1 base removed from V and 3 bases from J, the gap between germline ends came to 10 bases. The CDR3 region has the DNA TGTGCCAGCAGCTTGACCGGGGCGGACACCGGGGAGCTGTTTTTT. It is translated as CASSLTGADTGELFF.

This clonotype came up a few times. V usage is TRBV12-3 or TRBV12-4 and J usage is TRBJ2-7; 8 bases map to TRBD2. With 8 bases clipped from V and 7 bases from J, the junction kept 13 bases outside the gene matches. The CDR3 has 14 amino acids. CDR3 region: CASQKRLAMREQYF. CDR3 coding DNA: TGTGCCAGCCAAAAGAGACTAGCGATGCGGGAGCAGTACTTC.

The DNA for the CDR3 is TGTGCCAGCAGCGAAGGGCCCGGCACAGATACGCAGTATTTT. Translated, it gives CASSEGPGTDTQYF. The rearrangement links TRBV3-1 to TRBJ2-3; D not certain. The CDR3 is 14 amino acids. V shed 5 bases and J shed 1 base, with 10 bases lying between them. Germline V gene lookup returns CDR1 LGHDT and CDR2 YNNKEL (reference sequence).

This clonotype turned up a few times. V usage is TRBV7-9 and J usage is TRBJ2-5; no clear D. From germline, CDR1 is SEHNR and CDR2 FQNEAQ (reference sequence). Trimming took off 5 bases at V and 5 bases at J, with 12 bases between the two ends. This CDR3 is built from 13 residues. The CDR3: CASSVLSVETQYF. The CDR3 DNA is TGTGCCAGCAGCGTACTTAGTGTGGAGACCCAGTACTTC. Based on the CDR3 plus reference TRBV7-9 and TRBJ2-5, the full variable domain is DTGVSQNPRHKITKRGQNVTFRCDPISEHNRLYWYRQTLGQGPEFLTYFQNEAQLEKSRLLSDRFSAERPKGSFSTLEIQRTEQGDSAMYLCASSVLSVETQYFGPGTRLLVL.

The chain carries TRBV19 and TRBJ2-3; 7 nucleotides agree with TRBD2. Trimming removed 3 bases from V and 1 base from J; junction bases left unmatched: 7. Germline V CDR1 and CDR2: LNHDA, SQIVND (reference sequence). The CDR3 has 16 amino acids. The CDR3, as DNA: TGTGCCAGTAGTATCGGTGGCGGGGGACGCACAGATACGCAGTATTTT. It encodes CASSIGGGGRTDTQYF.

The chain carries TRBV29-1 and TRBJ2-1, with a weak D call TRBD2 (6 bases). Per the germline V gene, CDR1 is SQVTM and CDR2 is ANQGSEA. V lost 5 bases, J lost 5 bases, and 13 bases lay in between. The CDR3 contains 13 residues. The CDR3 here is CSVQGGVDNEQFF. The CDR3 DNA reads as TGCAGCGTTCAGGGAGGAGTTGACAATGAGCAGTTCTTC.

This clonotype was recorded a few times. The CDR3 protein is CASSMKGFTDTQYF. The CDR3 nucleotides read TGTGCCAGTAGTATGAAGGGTTTCACAGATACGCAGTATTTT. J is TRBJ2-3 and V is TRBV19, with D unresolved. CDR3 length: 14 amino acids. V lost 3 bases to trimming and J lost 2 bases, with 9 bases between them. The germline V gene encodes CDR1 LNHDA and CDR2 SQIVND (reference sequence).

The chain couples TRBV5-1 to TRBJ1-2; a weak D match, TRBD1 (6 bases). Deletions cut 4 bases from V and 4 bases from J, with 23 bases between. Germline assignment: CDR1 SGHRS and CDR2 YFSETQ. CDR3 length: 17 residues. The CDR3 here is CASSRSTGTFGGYGYTF. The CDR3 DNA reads TGCGCCAGCAGCCGTTCAACCGGGACATTTGGGGGCTATGGCTACACCTTC.